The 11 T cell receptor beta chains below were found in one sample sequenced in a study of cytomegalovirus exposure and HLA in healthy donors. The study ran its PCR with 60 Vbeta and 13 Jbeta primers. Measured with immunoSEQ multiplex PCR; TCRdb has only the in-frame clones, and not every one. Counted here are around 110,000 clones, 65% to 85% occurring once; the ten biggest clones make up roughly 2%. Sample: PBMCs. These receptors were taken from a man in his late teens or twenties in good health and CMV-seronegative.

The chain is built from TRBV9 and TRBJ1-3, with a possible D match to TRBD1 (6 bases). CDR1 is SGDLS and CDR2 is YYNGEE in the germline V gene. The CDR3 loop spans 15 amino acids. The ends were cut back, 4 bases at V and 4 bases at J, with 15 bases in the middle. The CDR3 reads CASSPHRAPGNTIYF. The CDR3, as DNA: TGTGCCAGCAGCCCCCACAGGGCTCCCGGAAACACCATATATTTT.

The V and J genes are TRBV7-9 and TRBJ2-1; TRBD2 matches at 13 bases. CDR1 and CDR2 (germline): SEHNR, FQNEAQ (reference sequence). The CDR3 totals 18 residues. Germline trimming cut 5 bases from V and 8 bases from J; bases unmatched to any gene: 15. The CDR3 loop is CASSPPGLAGTKGYEQFF. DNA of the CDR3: TGTGCCAGCAGCCCCCCGGGACTAGCGGGAACCAAAGGCTATGAGCAGTTCTTC.

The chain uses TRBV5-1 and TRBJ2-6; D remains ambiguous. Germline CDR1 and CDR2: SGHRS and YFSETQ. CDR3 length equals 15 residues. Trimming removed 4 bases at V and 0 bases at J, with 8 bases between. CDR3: CASSPRLSGANVLTF. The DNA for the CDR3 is TGCGCCAGCAGCCCTAGGCTCTCTGGGGCCAACGTCCTGACTTTC.

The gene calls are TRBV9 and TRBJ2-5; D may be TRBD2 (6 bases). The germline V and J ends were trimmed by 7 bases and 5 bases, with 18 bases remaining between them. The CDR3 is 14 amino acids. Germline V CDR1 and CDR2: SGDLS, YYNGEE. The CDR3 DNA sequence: TGTGCCAGCGCACGAGGCGGGGTTAGGGAGACCCAGTACTTC. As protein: CASARGGVRETQYF.

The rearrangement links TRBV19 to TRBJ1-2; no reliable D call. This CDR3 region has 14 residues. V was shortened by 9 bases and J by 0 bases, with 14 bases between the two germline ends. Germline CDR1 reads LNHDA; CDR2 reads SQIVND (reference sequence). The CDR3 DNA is TGTGCCAGCACCTCCAGTGTATCTAACTATGGCTACACCTTC. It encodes CASTSSVSNYGYTF.

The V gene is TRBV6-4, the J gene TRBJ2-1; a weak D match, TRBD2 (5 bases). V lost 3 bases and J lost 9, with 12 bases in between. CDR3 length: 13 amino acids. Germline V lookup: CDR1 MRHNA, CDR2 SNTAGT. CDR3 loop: CASSEASSGEQFF. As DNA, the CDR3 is TGTGCCAGCAGTGAGGCCAGCAGCGGTGAGCAGTTCTTC.

The CDR3 DNA reads TGTGCCAGTAGTCCTAAGCGGGAGACGCAGTATTTT. Translation gives CASSPKRETQYF. The genes are TRBV19 and TRBJ2-3; TRBD2 aligns across 8 bases. Germline values: CDR1 LNHDA, CDR2 SQIVND (reference sequence). V was pared by 5 bases and J by 9 bases, with 4 bases of the junction left unmatched. This CDR3 has 12 residues.

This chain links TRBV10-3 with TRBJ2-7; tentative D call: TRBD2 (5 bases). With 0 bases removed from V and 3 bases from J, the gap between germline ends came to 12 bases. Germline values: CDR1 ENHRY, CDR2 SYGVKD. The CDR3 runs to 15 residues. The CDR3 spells CAISESTGSGYEQYF. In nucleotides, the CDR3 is TGTGCCATCAGTGAGTCGACGGGATCGGGCTACGAGCAGTACTTC.

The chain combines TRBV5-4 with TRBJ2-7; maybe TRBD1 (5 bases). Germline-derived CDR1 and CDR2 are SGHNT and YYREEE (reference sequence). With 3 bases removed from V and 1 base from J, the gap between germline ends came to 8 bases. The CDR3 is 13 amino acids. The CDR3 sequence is CASSSRQSYEQYF. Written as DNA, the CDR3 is TGTGCCAGCAGCTCCAGACAGTCCTACGAGCAGTACTTC. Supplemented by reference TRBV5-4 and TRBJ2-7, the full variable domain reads ETGVTQSPTHLIKTRGQQVTLRCSSQSGHNTVSWYQQALGQGPQFIFQYYREEENGRGNFPPRFSGLQFPNYSSELNVNALELDDSALYLCASSSRQSYEQYFGPGTRLTVT.

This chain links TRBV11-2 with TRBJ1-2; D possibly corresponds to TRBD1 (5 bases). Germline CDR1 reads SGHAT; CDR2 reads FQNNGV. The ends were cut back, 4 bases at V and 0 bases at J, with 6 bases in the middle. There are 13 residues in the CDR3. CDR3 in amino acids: CASSSTANYGYTF. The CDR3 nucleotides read TGTGCCAGCAGCTCGACAGCTAACTATGGCTACACCTTC.

The CDR3 DNA follows: TGTGCCAGCAGCGAGGACAATTACGAGCAGTACTTC. It encodes CASSEDNYEQYF. The V gene is TRBV11-2, the J gene TRBJ2-7; the D gene is possibly TRBD1 (5 bases). The CDR3 length is 12 residues. V lost 5 bases, J lost 4 bases, and 9 bases lay in between. Germline lookup yields CDR1 SGHAT and CDR2 FQNNGV. The whole variable domain, remainder taken from reference TRBV11-2 and TRBJ2-7, is EAGVAQSPRYKIIEKRQSVAFWCNPISGHATLYWYQQILGQGPKLLIQFQNNGVVDDSQLPKDRFSAERLKGVDSTLKIQPAKLEDSAVYLCASSEDNYEQYFGPGTRLTVT.